Listed here are 9 T cell receptor beta chains from one sample, sequenced in a study of T cells after yellow fever vaccination. Each CDR3 protein is one row after TCRdb ran MiXCR on the 5' RACE reads. This table has about 350,000 distinct CDR3 sequences, around 12% appearing once. The sequenced sample was CD4+ T cells sorted from PBMCs, obtained 15 days after the yellow fever booster vaccination. The source is a man between 18 and 29 years old who received the YFV17D yellow fever vaccine.

This clonotype appeared a few times. The chain carries TRBV29-1 and TRBJ1-2; 8 bases fit TRBD1. Germline CDR1 and CDR2: SQVTM and ANQGSEA. CDR3 length: 12 residues. V shed 5 bases, J shed 2 bases, and the junction held 1 base outside the gene matches. As DNA, the CDR3 is TGCAGCGTTCGGGACAGGAACTATGGCTACACCTTC. Translation gives CSVRDRNYGYTF.

This chain connects TRBV6-2 or TRBV6-3 to TRBJ2-2; D possibly corresponds to TRBD2 (6 bases). The germline V gene encodes CDR1 MNHEY and CDR2 SVGEGT. The CDR3 contains 14 residues. Trimming removed 6 bases from V and 1 base from J, with 9 bases in between. CDR3 sequence reads: CASSGSGNTGELFF. The CDR3 DNA follows: TGTGCCAGCAGCGGTAGCGGGAACACCGGGGAGCTGTTTTTT.

This clonotype has just a few counts. The chain employs TRBV20-1 and TRBJ1-1; perhaps TRBD1 as D (6 bases). Trimming left V 1 base short and J 3 bases short, with 9 bases between. Germline V gives CDR1 DFQATT, CDR2 SNEGSKA (reference sequence). CDR3 length: 13 amino acids. The CDR3 coding sequence is TGCAGTGCTAGAGGGAGGGGGGACACTGAAGCTTTCTTT. Translated, it gives CSARGRGDTEAFF.

This chain uses TRBV6-6 with TRBJ1-1, with D tentatively TRBD1 (6 bases). V was shortened by 5 bases and J by 3 bases, with 10 bases between the two germline ends. Germline V CDR1 and CDR2: MNHNY, SVGAGI (reference sequence). This CDR3 region has 13 residues. CDR3 in amino acids: CASSKTGYTEAFF. The CDR3 DNA sequence: TGTGCCAGCAGTAAAACAGGGTACACTGAAGCTTTCTTT.

The rearrangement links TRBV6-5 to TRBJ1-1, with TRBD1 identical over 9 bases. The CDR3 contains 15 residues. V shed 6 bases and J 1 base; nucleotides not matched to a gene: 6. Per germline, CDR1 MNHEY and CDR2 SVGAGI. The CDR3 loop reads CASRGTGLENTEAFF. The CDR3, as DNA: TGTGCCAGCAGGGGGACAGGGTTAGAGAACACTGAAGCTTTCTTT.

The CDR3 DNA sequence: TGTGCCAGCAGTTTTTGGGGGGGGCACGAGCAGTACTTC. The encoded protein is CASSFWGGHEQYF. The chain links TRBV12-3 or TRBV12-4 to TRBJ2-7, with D perhaps matching TRBD2 (7 bases). The CDR3 extends over 13 amino acids. Trimming took 3 bases from V and 5 from J, leaving 11 bases between them.

This clonotype turned up a few times. The rearrangement links TRBV6-2 or TRBV6-3 to TRBJ2-1; D call uncertain. Germline V CDR1 and CDR2: MNHEY, SVGEGT. The CDR3 contains 15 residues. Trimming pared 7 bases from V and 6 bases from J, leaving 19 bases between. The DNA of the CDR3 is TGTGCCAGCACCACCCCTAGGGTTAGGGCCAATGAGCAGTTCTTC. This gives the protein CASTTPRVRANEQFF.

This clonotype was observed a handful of times. The chain uses TRBV5-1 and TRBJ1-1; a possible D gene is TRBD1 (6 bases). This CDR3 is built from 17 residues. V was cut by 3 bases and J by 6 bases, with 24 bases left in between. Germline values: CDR1 SGHRS, CDR2 YFSETQ. CDR3 region: CASSSVGVQGPGAEAFF. The CDR3 DNA is TGCGCCAGCAGCTCGGTCGGAGTCCAGGGGCCTGGCGCTGAAGCTTTCTTT.

This clonotype was seen only a few times. CDR3 bases: TGTGCCAGCAGCTTAGAAACAGGGAATCAGCCCCAGCATTTT. Translation: CASSLETGNQPQHF. The V and J genes are TRBV7-2 and TRBJ1-5, with a tentative D call TRBD1 (6 bases). The CDR3 extends over 14 amino acids. V was shortened by 1 base and J by 4 bases, with 8 bases between the two germline ends. The germline V gene encodes CDR1 SGHTA and CDR2 FQGNSA.